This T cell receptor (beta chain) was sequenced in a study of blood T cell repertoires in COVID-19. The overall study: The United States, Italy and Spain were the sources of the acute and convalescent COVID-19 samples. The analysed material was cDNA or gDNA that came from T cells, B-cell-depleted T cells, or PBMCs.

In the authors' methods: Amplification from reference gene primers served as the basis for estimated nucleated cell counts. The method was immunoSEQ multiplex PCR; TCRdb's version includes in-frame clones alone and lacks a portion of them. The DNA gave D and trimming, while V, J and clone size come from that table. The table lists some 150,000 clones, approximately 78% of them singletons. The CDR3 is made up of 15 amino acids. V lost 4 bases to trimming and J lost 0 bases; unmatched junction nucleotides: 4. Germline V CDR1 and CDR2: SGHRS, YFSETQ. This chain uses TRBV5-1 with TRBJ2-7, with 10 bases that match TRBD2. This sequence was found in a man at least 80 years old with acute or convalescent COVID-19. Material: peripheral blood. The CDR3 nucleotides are TGCGCCAGCAGCAGTCTAGCGGGGGCCTCCTACGAGCAGTACTTC. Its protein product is CASSSLAGASYEQYF.